These 23 T cell receptor beta chains were sequenced from one sample in a study of blood T cells in healthy people across ages. Primers used in a second PCR of roughly 7 to 12 cycles were a sample-barcoded 5' primer and a J-beta primer mix. TCRdb used MiXCR to reprocess the 5' RACE reads, holding one entry per CDR3 protein. The data contain around 780,000 distinct CDR3 sequences, more than 55% of them seen just once; the ten biggest clones take up around 24%. The sequenced sample consisted of blood. These receptors originate from a man aged 40-49 years in good health.

The chain recombines TRBV18 with TRBJ2-7, with D uncertain. Deletions cut 3 bases from V and 10 bases from J, with 19 bases between. The germline V gene has CDR1 KGHSH and CDR2 LQKENI. The CDR3 is 14 residues long. The DNA of the CDR3 is TGTGCCAGCTCACCTAGTATGAGTTCAAGAGTCCAGTACTTC. It yields the protein CASSPSMSSRVQYF.

The table lists this clonotype with a few counts. The chain recombines TRBV28 with TRBJ2-1; a weak D match, TRBD2 (6 bases). CDR1 and CDR2 (germline): MDHEN, SYDVKM. Trimming pared 1 base from V and 8 bases from J, leaving 12 bases between. The CDR3 contains 14 residues. CDR3 residues: CASSLYGGIDEQFF. DNA of the CDR3: TGTGCCAGCAGTTTATACGGGGGTATAGATGAGCAGTTCTTC.

The chain combines TRBV4-2 with TRBJ2-2; possibly TRBD1 for D (7 bases). CDR3 length: 16 amino acids. The V gene's germline CDR1 is LGHNA and CDR2 YNFKEQ. Trimming cost V 0 bases and J 7 bases, with 15 bases left between them. CDR3: CASSQEGQGGIGELFF. The CDR3, as DNA: TGTGCCAGCAGCCAAGAAGGGCAGGGGGGAATCGGGGAGCTGTTTTTT.

The chain uses TRBV5-1 and TRBJ2-7, with 8 bases fitting TRBD1. The V gene's germline CDR1 is SGHRS and CDR2 YFSETQ. The trim removed 5 bases at V and 5 bases at J, leaving 12 bases unmatched. The CDR3 spans 15 residues. The CDR3 is CASSPGPGGLNEQYF. The DNA of the CDR3 is TGCGCCAGCAGTCCCGGTCCAGGGGGCCTAAACGAGCAGTACTTC.

V is TRBV5-6 and J is TRBJ2-3, with D hard to call. The CDR3 extends over 15 amino acids. V was clipped by 4 bases and J by 3 bases, with 15 bases between them. CDR1 is SGHDT and CDR2 is YYEEEE in the germline V gene. This CDR3 is CASSRLGLGTDTQYF. The CDR3 coding sequence is TGTGCCAGCAGCCGACTTGGTCTCGGGACAGATACGCAGTATTTT.

The rearrangement joins TRBV20-1 to TRBJ1-2; no clear D gene. The CDR3 runs 15 residues. Trimming removed 3 bases from V and 2 bases from J, with 16 bases in between. Germline V gives CDR1 DFQATT, CDR2 SNEGSKA (reference sequence). The CDR3 DNA is TGCAGTGCTAGTCACTTTTCAGCGGCGAACTATGGCTACACCTTC. Its protein product is CSASHFSAANYGYTF.

This chain connects TRBV18 to TRBJ1-6; 12 bases are shared with TRBD1. The CDR3 is 17 amino acids. The trim removed 6 bases at V and 9 bases at J, leaving 12 bases unmatched. Germline CDR1 is KGHSH and CDR2 is LQKENI. The CDR3 region has the DNA TGTGCCAGCTCGAAACCGGGACAGGGGGCTAAGGGTTCACCCCTCCACTTT. It encodes CASSKPGQGAKGSPLHF.

The chain employs TRBV5-1 and TRBJ2-6; D is unclear. Trimming took off 0 bases at V and 0 bases at J, with 13 bases between the two ends. This CDR3 is built from 18 residues. CDR1 and CDR2 from the germline V gene are SGHRS and YFSETQ. The CDR3 coding sequence is TGCGCCAGCAGCTTGGACGCCCAAACCGGCTCTGGGGCCAACGTCCTGACTTTC. Its protein is CASSLDAQTGSGANVLTF.

This CDR3 reads CASSQDITGGRGEQYF. CDR3 DNA sequence: TGTGCCAGCAGCCAAGATATAACAGGGGGAAGGGGCGAGCAGTACTTC. The chain has TRBV4-2 and TRBJ2-7, with 8 bases that match TRBD1. CDR1 LGHNA and CDR2 YNFKEQ come from the germline V gene. With 0 bases clipped from V and 6 bases from J, the junction kept 10 bases outside the gene matches. The CDR3 has 16 amino acids.

V is TRBV12-3 or TRBV12-4 and J is TRBJ2-1; possible D gene TRBD1, 6 bases. This CDR3 spans 13 amino acids. V was shortened by 4 bases and J by 8 bases, with 12 bases between the two germline ends. In nucleotides, the CDR3 is TGTGCCAGCAGTTCCCTACAGGGCCATGAGCAGTTCTTC. This gives the protein CASSSLQGHEQFF.

This chain links TRBV5-1 with TRBJ2-5; no definite D call. The CDR3 extends over 14 amino acids. Trimming removed 2 bases at V and 5 bases at J, with 13 bases between. The germline gives CDR1 SGHRS, CDR2 YFSETQ. The CDR3 protein is CASSFSPPGETQYF. The CDR3 DNA is TGCGCCAGCAGCTTTAGCCCACCTGGGGAGACCCAGTACTTC.

This chain links TRBV4-2 with TRBJ1-4, with D tentatively TRBD1 (6 bases). The length of the CDR3 is 14 residues. The germline gives CDR1 LGHNA, CDR2 YNFKEQ. Trimming took off 4 bases at V and 14 bases at J, with 20 bases between the two ends. CDR3 in DNA: TGTGCCAGCAGCCCGGGTGCAGGGGAGTCTAGGCTGTTTTTT. Protein: CASSPGAGESRLFF.

This chain connects TRBV7-2 to TRBJ2-7; D remains unclear. The V end lost 3 bases, the J end lost 3 bases, and 9 bases lay between the germline ends. CDR1 SGHTA and CDR2 FQGNSA come from the germline V gene. CDR3 size: 13 residues. The CDR3, as DNA: TGTGCCAGCAGCTTCGGACGGGTCTACGAGCAGTACTTC. This codes for CASSFGRVYEQYF.

J is TRBJ2-3 and V is TRBV5-1; 7 bases fit TRBD1. Germline V gives CDR1 SGHRS, CDR2 YFSETQ. The V segment lost 4 bases and the J segment 2 bases; nucleotides outside the gene matches: 4. This CDR3 contains 14 residues. The CDR3 here is CASSVTGLTDTQYF. The CDR3 DNA sequence: TGCGCCAGCAGCGTGACAGGGCTCACAGATACGCAGTATTTT.

V usage is TRBV27 and J usage is TRBJ2-7; 12 bases line up with TRBD1. With V trimmed by 10 bases and J by 3 bases, 7 bases remained unmatched. This CDR3 is 14 amino acids long. Germline V gene lookup returns CDR1 MNHEY and CDR2 SMNVEV (reference sequence). The CDR3 here is CATRDRGQFYEQYF. The CDR3 DNA follows: TGTGCCACCCGGGACAGGGGGCAATTCTACGAGCAGTACTTC.

The CDR3 loop reads CASSQDLPTGGWVLNEQFF. As DNA, the CDR3 is TGTGCCAGCAGCCAAGATCTTCCTACTGGCGGTTGGGTGTTGAATGAGCAGTTCTTC. The chain employs TRBV14 and TRBJ2-1; D unclear. Trimming removed 0 bases from V and 7 bases from J, with 25 bases in between. The CDR3 loop spans 19 amino acids. Germline V gives CDR1 SGHDN, CDR2 FVKESK.

V usage is TRBV28 and J usage is TRBJ2-3, with TRBD2 matching over 8 bases. The CDR3 runs 16 residues. Germline CDR1 reads MDHEN; CDR2 reads SYDVKM. Trimming took 5 bases from V and 4 from J; bases not matched to a gene: 11. CDR3 loop: CASSPRNSGIADTQYF. In DNA, the CDR3 is TGTGCCAGCAGTCCTCGGAATAGCGGGATTGCAGATACGCAGTATTTT.

The chain is built from TRBV29-1 and TRBJ1-1; D gene unclear. Germline CDR1 is SQVTM and CDR2 is ANQGSEA. V lost 1 base to trimming and J lost 11 bases, with 14 bases between them. There are 12 residues in the CDR3. The CDR3 protein is CSVEVAGRRAFF. The DNA of the CDR3 is TGCAGCGTTGAAGTGGCGGGTAGGAGGGCTTTCTTT.

This clonotype was seen a handful of times. This chain joins TRBV4-2 and TRBJ2-3; D unresolved. V was pared by 2 bases and J by 3 bases, with 15 bases between. The CDR3 spans 16 residues. The germline V gene encodes CDR1 LGHNA and CDR2 YNFKEQ. The CDR3 loop reads CASSQISPINTDTQYF. The CDR3 DNA follows: TGTGCCAGCAGCCAAATCTCTCCCATAAATACAGATACGCAGTATTTT.

The chain is built from TRBV10-3 and TRBJ2-7; a possible D gene is TRBD1 (5 bases). Germline lookup yields CDR1 ENHRY and CDR2 SYGVKD. V was cut by 8 bases and J by 4 bases, with 18 bases left in between. There are 14 residues in the CDR3. CDR3 DNA: TGTGCCATCGCTCCGGCAGGGAAGGGGTACGAGCAGTACTTC. Protein sequence: CAIAPAGKGYEQYF.

The chain carries TRBV6-5 and TRBJ1-2; weak D call: TRBD1 (5 bases). The CDR3 sequence is 14 residues long. The V gene's germline CDR1 is MNHEY and CDR2 SVGAGI. Trimming cost V 8 bases and J 7 bases, with 20 bases left between them. The CDR3 nucleotides read TGTGCCAGCTCGACGCGCCAGGGAAGGGGTGGCTACACCTTC. Translated, it gives CASSTRQGRGGYTF.

The chain has TRBV7-6 and TRBJ1-4; 9 bases are shared with TRBD1. CDR3 size: 16 residues. The junction had 11 bases not matched to a gene; V was cut back by 4 bases and J by 8 bases. CDR1 is SGHVS, CDR2 FNYEAQ, per germline. The CDR3 region has the DNA TGTGCCAGCAGCTCCCCTTACAGGGGGCAGGGAGAAAAACTGTTTTTT. Its translation: CASSSPYRGQGEKLFF. The full variable domain, its missing parts supplied by reference TRBV7-6 and TRBJ1-4, is GAGVSQSPRYKVTKRGQDVALRCDPISGHVSLYWYRQALGQGPEFLTYFNYEAQQDKSGLPNDRFSAERPEGSISTLTIQRTEQRDSAMYRCASSSPYRGQGEKLFFGSGTQLSVL.

This chain connects TRBV7-2 to TRBJ2-1; tentative D call: TRBD2 (5 bases). The J call may not be correct, given that the DNA end is closer to TRBJ2-7. The CDR3 totals 14 residues. Germline values: CDR1 SGHTA, CDR2 FQGNSA. The CDR3 DNA is TGTGCCAGCAGCTTGTATGGTGACTACAATGAGCAGTACTTC. Protein product: CASSLYGDYNEQYF.